This T cell receptor beta chain was recorded in a study of T cells in Graves' hyperthyroidism and ophthalmopathy. Study results and limitations: With a median lead of around 5.9 months before onset, the model predicted ophthalmopathy.

This clonotype was detected only a few times. Its specificity is unknown. TCR beta CDR3 regions were amplified from RNA transcripts. First-round RT-PCR of the TCR CDR3 relied on the HTBI primer set. MiXCR was run by TCRdb on the multiplex PCR reads, yielding one entry per CDR3 protein. Of a few hundred thousand distinct CDR3 sequences listed, more than 15% are singletons. Disease duration was under 3 months in the ophthalmopathy patients, who also had a Clinical Activity Score of at least 3 and a NOSPECS grade of at least 4. Lactation, pregnancy, other autoimmune disease or uncontrolled infection led to exclusion of patients. The authors obtained PBMCs from 10 ml of fresh peripheral blood. This CDR3 region has 16 residues. Germline values: CDR1 MGHRA, CDR2 YSYEKL. The V segment lost 8 bases and the J segment 0 bases; nucleotides outside the gene matches: 10.

Sequencing was carried out using blood. This chain uses TRBV4-1 with TRBJ2-3; 8 bases are shared with TRBD1. This clonotype was sampled from a woman between 18 and 30 years old with Graves' ophthalmopathy. Here the CDR3 DNA reads TGCGCCAGCGGGGACAGGCCCGTCGCTAGCACAGATACGCAGTATTTT. Protein sequence: CASGDRPVASTDTQYF.